This TCR beta chain was captured by sequencing in a study of cytomegalovirus exposure and HLA in healthy donors. The PCR contained 60 Vbeta and 13 Jbeta primers. Assay used: immunoSEQ multiplex PCR; TCRdb lists only in-frame clones, some missing. Among around 150,000 clones listed, around 74% were seen once. Germline V CDR1 and CDR2: MNHNS, SASEGT. The CDR3 has 13 residues. With 6 bases removed from V and 2 bases from J, the gap between germline ends came to 10 bases. The chain employs TRBV6-1 and TRBJ1-2; perhaps TRBD1 as D (6 bases). The clonotype originates from a female donor in good health and CMV-seronegative. The sequencing sample was made of PBMCs. DNA of the CDR3: TGTGCCAGCAGGCAGACAGGAAACTATGGCTACACCTTC. Amino acids: CASRQTGNYGYTF.